This T cell receptor (beta chain) came from a study of blood T cell repertoires in COVID-19. Study summary: Acute-phase and convalescent COVID-19 samples originated in the United States, Italy and Spain. From T cells, B-cell-depleted T cells, or PBMCs came the material, which was cDNA or gDNA.

As processed by the authors: Researchers report that nucleated cell counts were estimated from reference gene primer amplification. Produced via immunoSEQ multiplex PCR; TCRdb's table is partial and in-frame only. Clonal size and the V and J genes are those of that table, whereas D and trimming came from the DNA. This sample carries approximately 90,000 clones, around 85% of them seen once, and the ten largest clones take nearly 3.5%. The CDR3 runs to 15 residues. Germline V gene data show CDR1 as SGHTA and CDR2 as FQGNSA. V dropped 5 bases and J dropped 0 bases, with 12 bases sitting between them. This clone is a singleton in its sample.

Sequencing was carried out using peripheral blood. J is TRBJ2-3 and V is TRBV7-2; TRBD2 is a possible D gene (6 bases). The receptor was derived from a man in his fifties or sixties with acute or convalescent COVID-19. CDR3 sequence: CASSRSGFSTDTQYF. For the CDR3, the DNA is TGTGCCAGCAGCCGTAGCGGTTTTAGCACAGATACGCAGTATTTT.